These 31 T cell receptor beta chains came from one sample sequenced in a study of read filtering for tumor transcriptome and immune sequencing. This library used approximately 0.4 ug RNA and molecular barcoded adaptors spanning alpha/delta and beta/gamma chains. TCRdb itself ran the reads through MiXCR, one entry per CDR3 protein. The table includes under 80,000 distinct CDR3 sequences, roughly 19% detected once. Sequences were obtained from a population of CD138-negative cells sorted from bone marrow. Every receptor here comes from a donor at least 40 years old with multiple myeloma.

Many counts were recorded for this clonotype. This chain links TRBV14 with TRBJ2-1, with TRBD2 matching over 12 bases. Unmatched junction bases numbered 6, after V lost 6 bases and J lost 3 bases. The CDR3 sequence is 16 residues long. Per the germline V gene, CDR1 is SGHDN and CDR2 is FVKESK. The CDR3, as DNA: TGTGCCAGCAGTCCCCCGGGACTAGCGGGCTACAATGAGCAGTTCTTC. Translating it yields CASSPPGLAGYNEQFF.

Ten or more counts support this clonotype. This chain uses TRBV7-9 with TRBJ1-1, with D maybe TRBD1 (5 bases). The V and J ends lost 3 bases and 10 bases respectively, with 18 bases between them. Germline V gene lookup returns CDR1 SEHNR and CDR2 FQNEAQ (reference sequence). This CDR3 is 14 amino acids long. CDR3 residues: CASSLSPGTAAAFF. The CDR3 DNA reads TGTGCCAGCAGCTTGAGTCCCGGGACGGCTGCAGCTTTCTTT.

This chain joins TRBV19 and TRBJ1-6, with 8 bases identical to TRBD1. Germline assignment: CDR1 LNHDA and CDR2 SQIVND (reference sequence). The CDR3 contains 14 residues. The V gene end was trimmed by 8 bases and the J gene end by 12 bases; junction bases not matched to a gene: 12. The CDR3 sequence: CASFPGTGIQPLHF. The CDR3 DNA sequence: TGTGCCAGTTTCCCCGGGACAGGAATTCAACCCCTCCACTTT.

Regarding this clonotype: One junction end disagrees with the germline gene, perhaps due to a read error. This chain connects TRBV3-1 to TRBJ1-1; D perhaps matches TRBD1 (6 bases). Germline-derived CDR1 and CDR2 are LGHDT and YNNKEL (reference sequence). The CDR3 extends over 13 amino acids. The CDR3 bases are TGTGCCAGCACCCCTTCTGAGACAGGAAAAGCTCTCTTT. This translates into CASTPSETGKALF.

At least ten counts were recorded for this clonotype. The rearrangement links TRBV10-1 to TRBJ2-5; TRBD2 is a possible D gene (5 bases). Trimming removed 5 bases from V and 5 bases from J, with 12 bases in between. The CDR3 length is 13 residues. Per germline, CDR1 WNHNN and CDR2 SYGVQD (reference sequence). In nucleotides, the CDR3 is TGCGCCAGCAGTCCCGGACTCGCGGAGACCCAGTACTTC. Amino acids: CASSPGLAETQYF.

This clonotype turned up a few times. Here the CDR3 reads CASSQTSSGSNTQYF. CDR3 sequence (DNA): TGTGCCAGCAGTCAGACGTCTAGCGGGAGTAATACGCAGTATTTT. J is TRBJ2-3 and V is TRBV2; 10 nucleotides line up with TRBD2. The germline gives CDR1 SNHLY, CDR2 FYNNEI. The ends lost 5 bases at V and 7 bases at J; junction bases unmatched: 9. The CDR3 is 15 amino acids.

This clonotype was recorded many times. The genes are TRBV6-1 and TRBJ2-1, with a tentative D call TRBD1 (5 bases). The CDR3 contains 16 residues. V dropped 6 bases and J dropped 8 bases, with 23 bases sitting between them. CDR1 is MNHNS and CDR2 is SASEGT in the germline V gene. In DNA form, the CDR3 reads TGTGCCAGCAGAGATACTAAGACCCTTAGGGGCGATGAGCAGTTCTTC. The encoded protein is CASRDTKTLRGDEQFF.

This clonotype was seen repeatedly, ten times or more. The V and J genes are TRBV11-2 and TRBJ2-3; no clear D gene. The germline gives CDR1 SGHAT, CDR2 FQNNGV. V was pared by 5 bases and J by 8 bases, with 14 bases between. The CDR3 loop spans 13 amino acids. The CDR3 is CASSLSMALTQYF. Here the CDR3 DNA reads TGTGCCAGCAGCCTCTCTATGGCGCTTACGCAGTATTTT.

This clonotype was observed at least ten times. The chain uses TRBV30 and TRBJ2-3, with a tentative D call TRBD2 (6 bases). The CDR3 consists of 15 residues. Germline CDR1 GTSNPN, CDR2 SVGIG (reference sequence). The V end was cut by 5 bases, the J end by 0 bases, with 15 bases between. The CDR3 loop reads CAWGDGDSSTDTQYF. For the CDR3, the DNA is TGTGCCTGGGGGGACGGGGACTCTAGCACAGATACGCAGTATTTT.

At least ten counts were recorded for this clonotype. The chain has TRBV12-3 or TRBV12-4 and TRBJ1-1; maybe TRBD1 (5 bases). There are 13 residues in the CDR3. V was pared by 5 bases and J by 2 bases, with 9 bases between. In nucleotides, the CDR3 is TGTGCCAGCAGTAACCAGGGAAACACTGAAGCTTTCTTT. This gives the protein CASSNQGNTEAFF.

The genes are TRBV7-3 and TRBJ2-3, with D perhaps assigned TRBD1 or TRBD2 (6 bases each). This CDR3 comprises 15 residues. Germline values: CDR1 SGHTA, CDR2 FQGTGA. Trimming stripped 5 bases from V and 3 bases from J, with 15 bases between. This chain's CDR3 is CASSPGAFGTDTQYF. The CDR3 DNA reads TGTGCCAGCAGCCCGGGGGCATTCGGAACAGATACGCAGTATTTT.

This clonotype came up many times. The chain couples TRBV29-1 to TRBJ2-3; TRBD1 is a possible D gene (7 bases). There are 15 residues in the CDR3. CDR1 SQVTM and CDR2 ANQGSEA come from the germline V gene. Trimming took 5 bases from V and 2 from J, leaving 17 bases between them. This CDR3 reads CSVPRQGGYTDTQYF. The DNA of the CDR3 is TGCAGCGTTCCGCGGCAGGGGGGTTACACAGATACGCAGTATTTT.

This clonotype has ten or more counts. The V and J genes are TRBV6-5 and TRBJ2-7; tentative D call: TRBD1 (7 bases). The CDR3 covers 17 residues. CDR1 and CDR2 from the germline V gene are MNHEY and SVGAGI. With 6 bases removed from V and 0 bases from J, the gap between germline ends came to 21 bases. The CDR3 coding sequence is TGTGCCAGCAGCCCCAGGGGGATAGCGGATAGCTCCTACGAGCAGTACTTC. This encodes CASSPRGIADSSYEQYF.

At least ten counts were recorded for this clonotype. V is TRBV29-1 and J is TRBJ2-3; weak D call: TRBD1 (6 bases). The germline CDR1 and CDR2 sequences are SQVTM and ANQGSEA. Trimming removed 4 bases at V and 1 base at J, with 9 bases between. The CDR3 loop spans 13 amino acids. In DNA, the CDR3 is TGCAGCGTTGGGGACACCCGCACAGATACGCAGTATTTT. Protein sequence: CSVGDTRTDTQYF.

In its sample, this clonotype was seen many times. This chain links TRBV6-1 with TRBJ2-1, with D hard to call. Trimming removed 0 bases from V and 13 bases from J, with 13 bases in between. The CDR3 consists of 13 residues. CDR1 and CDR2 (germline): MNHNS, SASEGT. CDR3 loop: CASSEALLLVQFF. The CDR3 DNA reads TGTGCCAGCAGTGAAGCGCTTCTTTTGGTTCAGTTCTTC.

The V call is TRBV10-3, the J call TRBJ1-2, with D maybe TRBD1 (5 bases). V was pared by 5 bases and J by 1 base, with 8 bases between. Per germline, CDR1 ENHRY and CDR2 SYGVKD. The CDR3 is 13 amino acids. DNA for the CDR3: TGTGCCATCAGTACGACAGATAACTATGGCTACACCTTC. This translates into CAISTTDNYGYTF.

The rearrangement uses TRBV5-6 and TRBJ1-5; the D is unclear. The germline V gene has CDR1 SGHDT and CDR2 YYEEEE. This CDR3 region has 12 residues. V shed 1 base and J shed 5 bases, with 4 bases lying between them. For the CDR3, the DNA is TGTGCCAGCAGCTTGCCGTATCAGCCCCAGCATTTT. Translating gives CASSLPYQPQHF.

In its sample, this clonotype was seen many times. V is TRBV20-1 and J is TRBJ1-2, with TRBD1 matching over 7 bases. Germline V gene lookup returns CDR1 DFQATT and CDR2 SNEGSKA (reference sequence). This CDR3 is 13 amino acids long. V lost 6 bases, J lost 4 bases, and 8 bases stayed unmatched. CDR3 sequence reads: CSASAGTVYGYTF. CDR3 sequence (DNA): TGCAGTGCGTCAGCCGGGACAGTCTATGGCTACACCTTC.

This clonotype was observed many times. The CDR3 loop reads CASSRVSGSSYNEQFF. For the CDR3, the DNA is TGTGCCAGCAGCCGGGTGTCGGGGAGCTCCTACAATGAGCAGTTCTTC. The gene calls are TRBV11-2 and TRBJ2-1; possibly TRBD2 for D (5 bases). V was cut by 5 bases and J by 0 bases, with 14 bases left in between. The CDR3 totals 16 residues. Germline V gene lookup returns CDR1 SGHAT and CDR2 FQNNGV.

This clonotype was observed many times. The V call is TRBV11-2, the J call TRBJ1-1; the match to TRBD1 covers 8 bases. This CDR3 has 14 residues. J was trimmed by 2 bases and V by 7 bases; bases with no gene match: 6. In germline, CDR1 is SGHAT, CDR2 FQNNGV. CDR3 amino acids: CASTPTGANTEAFF. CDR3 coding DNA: TGTGCCAGCACCCCGACAGGGGCCAACACTGAAGCTTTCTTT.

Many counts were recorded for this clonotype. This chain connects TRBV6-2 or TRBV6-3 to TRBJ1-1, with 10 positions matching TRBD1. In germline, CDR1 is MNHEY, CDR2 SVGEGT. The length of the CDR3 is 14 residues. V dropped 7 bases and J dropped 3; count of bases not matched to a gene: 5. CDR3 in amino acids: CASIGTGVDTEAFF. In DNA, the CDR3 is TGTGCCAGCATTGGGACAGGGGTCGACACTGAAGCTTTCTTT.

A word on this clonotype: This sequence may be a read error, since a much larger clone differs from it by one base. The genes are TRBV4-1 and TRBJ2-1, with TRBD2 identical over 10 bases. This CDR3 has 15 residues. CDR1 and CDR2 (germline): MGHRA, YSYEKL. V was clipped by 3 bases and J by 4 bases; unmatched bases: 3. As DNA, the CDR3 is TGCGCCAGCAGCCATACTAGCGGGACATACAATGAGCAGTTCTTC. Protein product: CASSHTSGTYNEQFF.

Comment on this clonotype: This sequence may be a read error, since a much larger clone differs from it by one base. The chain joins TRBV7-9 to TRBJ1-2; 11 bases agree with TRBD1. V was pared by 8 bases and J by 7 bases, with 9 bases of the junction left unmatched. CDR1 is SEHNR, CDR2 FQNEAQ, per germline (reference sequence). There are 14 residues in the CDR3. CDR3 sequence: CASQGDRGAAGYTF. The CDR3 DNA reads TGTGCCAGCCAGGGGGACAGGGGGGCGGCTGGCTACACCTTC.

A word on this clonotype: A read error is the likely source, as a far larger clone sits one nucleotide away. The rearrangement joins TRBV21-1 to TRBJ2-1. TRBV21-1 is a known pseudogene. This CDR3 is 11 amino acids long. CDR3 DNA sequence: TGTGCCAGCAGCCGCATAAATGAGCAGTCCTTC. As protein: CASSRINEQSF.

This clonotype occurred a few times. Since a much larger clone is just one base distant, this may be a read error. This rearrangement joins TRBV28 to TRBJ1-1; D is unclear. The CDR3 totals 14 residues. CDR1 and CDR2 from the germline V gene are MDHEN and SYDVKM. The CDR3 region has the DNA TGTGCCAGCGGTTTATTTACCAGAAACACTGAAGCTTTCTTT. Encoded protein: CASGLFTRNTEAFF.

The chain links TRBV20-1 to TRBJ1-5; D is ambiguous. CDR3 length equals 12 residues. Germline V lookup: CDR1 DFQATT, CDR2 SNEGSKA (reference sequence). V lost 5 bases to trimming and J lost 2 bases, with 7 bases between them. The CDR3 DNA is TGCAGTGCTTCATATGGCAATCAGCCCCAGCATTTT. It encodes CSASYGNQPQHF.

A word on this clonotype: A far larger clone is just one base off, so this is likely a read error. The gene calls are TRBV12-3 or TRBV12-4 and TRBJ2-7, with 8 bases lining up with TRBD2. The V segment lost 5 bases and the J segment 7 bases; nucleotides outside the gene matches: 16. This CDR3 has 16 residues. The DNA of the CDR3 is TGTGCCAGCAGTCCACAGCGGGAGCCCCACTACAATGAGCAGTACTTC. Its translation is CASSPQREPHYNEQYF.

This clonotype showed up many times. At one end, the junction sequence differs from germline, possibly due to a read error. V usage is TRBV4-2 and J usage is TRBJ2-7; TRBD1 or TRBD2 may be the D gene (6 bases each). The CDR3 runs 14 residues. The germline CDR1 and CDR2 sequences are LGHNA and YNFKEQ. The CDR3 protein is CASNQMGGPYEQYF. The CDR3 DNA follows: TGTGCCAGCAACCAAATGGGGGGCCCGTACGAGCAGTACTTC.

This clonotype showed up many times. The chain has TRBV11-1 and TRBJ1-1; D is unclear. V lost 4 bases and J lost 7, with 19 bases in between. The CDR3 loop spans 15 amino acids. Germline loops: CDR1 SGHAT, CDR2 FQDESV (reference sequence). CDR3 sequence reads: CASSSVDLGKYEAFF. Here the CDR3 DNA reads TGTGCCAGCAGCTCTGTTGATTTAGGGAAGTATGAAGCTTTCTTT. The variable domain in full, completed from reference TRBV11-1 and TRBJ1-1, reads EAEVAQSPRYKITEKSQAVAFWCDPISGHATLYWYRQILGQGPELLVQFQDESVVDDSQLPKDRFSAERLKGVDSTLKIQPAELGDSAMYLCASSSVDLGKYEAFFGQGTRLTVV.

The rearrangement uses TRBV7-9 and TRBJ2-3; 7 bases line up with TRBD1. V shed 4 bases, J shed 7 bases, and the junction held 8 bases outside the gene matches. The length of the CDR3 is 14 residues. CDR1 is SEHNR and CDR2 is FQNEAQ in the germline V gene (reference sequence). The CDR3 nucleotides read TGTGCCAGCAGCTCCGGACAGGTATTGAATACGCAGTATTTT. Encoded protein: CASSSGQVLNTQYF. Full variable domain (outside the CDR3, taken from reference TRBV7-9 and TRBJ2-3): DTGVSQNPRHKITKRGQNVTFRCDPISEHNRLYWYRQTLGQGPEFLTYFQNEAQLEKSRLLSDRFSAERPKGSFSTLEIQRTEQGDSAMYLCASSSGQVLNTQYFGPGTRLTVL.

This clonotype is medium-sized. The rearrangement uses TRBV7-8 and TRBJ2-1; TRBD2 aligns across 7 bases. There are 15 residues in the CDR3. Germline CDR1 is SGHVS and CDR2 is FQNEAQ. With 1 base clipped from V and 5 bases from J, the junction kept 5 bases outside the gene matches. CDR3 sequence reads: CASSLDGRPDNEQFF. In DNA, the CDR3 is TGTGCCAGCAGCTTAGACGGGAGGCCCGACAATGAGCAGTTCTTC. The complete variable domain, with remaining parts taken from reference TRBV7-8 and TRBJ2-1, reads GAGVSQSPRYKVAKRGQDVALRCDPISGHVSLFWYQQALGQGPEFLTYFQNEAQLDKSGLPSDRFFAERPEGSVSTLKIQRTQQEDSAVYLCASSLDGRPDNEQFFGPGTRLTVL.